Sequencing of this T cell receptor beta chain was carried out in a study of T cell repertoires in cytomegalovirus infection. This CDR3 has 14 residues. The V gene's germline CDR1 is SGHVT and CDR2 SQSDAQ. Trimming pared 8 bases from V and 6 bases from J, leaving 19 bases between. On this clonotype: Its specificity is not known. This may be a read error: a much more frequent sequence differs by one nucleotide.

TCRdb processed the reads anew with MiXCR; each CDR3 protein has one entry. The sample shows about 900,000 distinct CDR3 sequences, 31% of them seen only once. The source is a human donor in good health (CMV status not recorded). Some clones in this sample may be carry-over from other donors' samples. V usage is TRBV7-4 and J usage is TRBJ1-2, with D uncertain. The sequencing used cultured CD8+ T cells from PBMCs, collected from culture after CMV antigen stimulation. CDR3 DNA: TGTGCCAGCGAGACAAGAACCGTTAAGGATGGCTACACCTTC. Its protein product is CASETRTVKDGYTF.